In its sample, the clone carrying this T cell receptor (beta chain) was seen once. Sequencing used immunoSEQ multiplex PCR; TCRdb keeps in-frame clones, though not all of them. This table holds roughly 290,000 clones, approximately 90% found once. Germline lookup yields CDR1 SGHRS and CDR2 YFSETQ. V lost 1 base, J lost 6 bases, and 12 bases stayed unmatched. This CDR3 comprises 17 residues. These data originate in a study of blood T cell repertoires in COVID-19. In the study overall: Sources were T cells, B-cell-depleted T cells, or PBMCs; the material itself was cDNA or gDNA.

Sequencing was performed on peripheral blood. The V and J genes are TRBV5-1 and TRBJ1-5, with TRBD1 identical over 8 bases. The source is a woman aged 60-75 years with acute or convalescent COVID-19. The CDR3 loop is CASSLRPDRVEGQPQHF. CDR3 DNA sequence: TGCGCCAGCAGCTTGCGACCGGACAGGGTTGAGGGTCAGCCCCAGCATTTT.